This T cell receptor (beta chain) was captured by sequencing in a study of T cells in Graves' hyperthyroidism and ophthalmopathy (dated by TCRdb to the late 2010s). General notes on the study: Peripheral blood samples were taken at initial diagnosis, before any treatment was given. A discovery cohort of roughly 100 patients, about 44 with Graves' ophthalmopathy and 57 with stable Graves' hyperthyroidism, was used to find distinguishing TCR V-J signatures. Whether ophthalmopathy could be predicted prospectively was tested in an independent validation cohort made up of about 18 hyperthyroidism patients plus 17 patients who later progressed to ophthalmopathy. The 100 discovery patients were divided at random into training and test sets in a 7:3 ratio. Thyroid tissue and blood T-cell repertoires from roughly six Graves' hyperthyroidism patients were also compared in the study. Once sampling was done, hyperthyroidism patients were given methimazole at a starting dose of 30 mg daily, whereas ophthalmopathy patients were given high-dose intravenous methylprednisolone. TCR Vbeta CDR3 sequencing of roughly 140 peripheral blood samples (around 45 ophthalmopathy, roughly 74 hyperthyroidism and some 17 progressor patients) is reported in the paper.

Trimmed from V: 5 bases; trimmed from J: 5 bases; junction bases lacking a gene match: 6. CDR1 is given as SEHNR and CDR2 as FQNEAQ, both from the germline V gene (reference sequence). From its cysteine to its phenylalanine, the CDR3 spans 16 amino acids. The CDR3 DNA has 48 bases and is translated from base 1. The investigation overall reported the following: During validation, the model predicted progression to ophthalmopathy a median of roughly 7.1 months ahead of onset, with approximately 70% sensitivity and around 73% specificity. Sample size was not statistically predetermined, and blinding of investigators to group allocation was not performed. Most expanded thyroid clonotypes (frequency above 0.001) were also detected in blood, a finding suggesting that blood repertoires may reflect thyroid immune responses. Ophthalmopathy was separated from stable hyperthyroidism by a 13 V-J signature model, with approximately 86% sensitivity and 81% to 82% specificity obtained in cross-validation and 80%/75% obtained in testing.

As to this clonotype: It lacks a known antigen. Per-base qualities were not stored, and no clone one base away is much larger.

A patient counted as having stable Graves' hyperthyroidism if no progression to ophthalmopathy occurred over 18 months of follow-up. The hyperthyroidism patients were between 18 and 65 years old and newly diagnosed, with a disease duration of less than 2 months. Any patient with an uncontrolled infection, another autoimmune disease, pregnancy or lactation was excluded. Diagnoses relied on clinical symptoms, serum thyroxine and TRAb, thyroid ultrasound and orbital computed tomography. PBMCs were separated from approximately 10 ml of fresh peripheral blood using Ficoll-Paque density gradient centrifugation. Total RNA was extracted using Trizol reagent, and RNA quality was assessed on an Agilent 2100 Bioanalyzer. The TCR beta CDR3 regions were amplified from the RNA transcripts. A first-round RT-PCR of the TCR CDR3 used the HTBI primer set with the Qiagen OneStep RT-PCR kit. A second multiplex PCR round built the libraries, followed by size selection and purification. Libraries were sequenced paired-end with 100 bp reads on an Illumina HiSeq2000. From the authors' description of their analysis: SOAPnuke was used to process the raw data, with reads discarded if the reads contained adapters or uncalled bases, had a mean Phred below 15, or lacked an exact constant-primer or identifier match. COPE v1.2.5 was used to merge high-quality paired reads, and clonotypes were defined as unique nucleotide sequences. MiTCR v1.1 was used to align the clonotypes against IMGT TRBV, TRBD and TRBJ reference segments. Analysis was restricted to V-J combinations with a frequency above 0.0001, which covered 98% to 99.2% of repertoires. The TCS score was defined as F50 (clonal expansion) divided by E x V (chaos), with BLOSUM62-based TCRdist calculated between CDR3 peptides within each V-J. Welch's t-statistics and random forest reduced 450 to 600 V-J features to 10 to 15, which were used in a naive Bayes classifier (R e1071). The raw public reads went through TCRdb reprocessing: fastp at Q25, MiXCR clone calling, in-frame beta chains kept. Records with the same CDR3 protein are collapsed into one entry carrying the most frequent genes and DNA. TCRdb assigned the V and J calls; the authors' analysis was not used. The sample data list hundreds of thousands of distinct CDR3 sequences, and roughly 25% of these were observed just once. More than 60% of the sample is in the top ten clones.

This clonotype was obtained from a man between 45 and 60 years old with Graves' hyperthyroidism. Input material: blood. In this chain, TRBV7-9 is recombined with TRBJ2-3; TRBD2 lines up with 14 middle nucleotides. The CDR3 is CASSTTSGRAKDTQYF. The DNA sequence follows: TGTGCCAGCAGCACGACTAGCGGGAGGGCAAAAGATACGCAGTATTTT.